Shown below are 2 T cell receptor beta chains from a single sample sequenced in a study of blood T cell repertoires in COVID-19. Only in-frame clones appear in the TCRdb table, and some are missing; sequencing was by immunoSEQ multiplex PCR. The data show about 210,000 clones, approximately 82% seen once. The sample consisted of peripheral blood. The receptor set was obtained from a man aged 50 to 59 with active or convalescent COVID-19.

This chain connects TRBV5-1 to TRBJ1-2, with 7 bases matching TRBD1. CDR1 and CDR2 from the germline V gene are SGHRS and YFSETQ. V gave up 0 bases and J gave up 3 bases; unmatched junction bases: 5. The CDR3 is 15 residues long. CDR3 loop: CASSLARQGHYGYTF. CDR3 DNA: TGCGCCAGCAGCTTGGCCCGACAGGGACACTATGGCTACACCTTC.

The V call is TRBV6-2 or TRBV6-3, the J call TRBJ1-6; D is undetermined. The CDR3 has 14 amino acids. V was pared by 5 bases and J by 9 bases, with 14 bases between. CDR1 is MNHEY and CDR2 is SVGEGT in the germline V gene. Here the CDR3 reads CASSQIKRSSPLHF. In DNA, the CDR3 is TGTGCCAGCAGTCAAATTAAACGGAGTTCACCCCTCCACTTT.